These T cell receptor beta chains were read from a single sample in a study of cytomegalovirus exposure and HLA in healthy donors. Using immunoSEQ multiplex PCR, the repertoire was profiled, and TCRdb retains in-frame clones only, with some absent. The table records 200,000 to 250,000 clones, around 89% of them present only once. Source material: PBMCs. The origin of the receptors is a woman under 30 in good health and CMV-seronegative. The CDR3 runs from the conserved cysteine through the conserved F or W. A D gene is named only where the DNA matches it firmly. Where a row states a size, it is once, few, many or the class of an expanded clone; other rows omit it.

>.|.|TRBV15|TRBJ1-4
CATSRAGKFATNEKLFF
TGTGCCACCAGCAGAGCTGGCAAGTTTGCAACTAATGAAAAACTGTTTTTT
>.|.|TRBV13|TRBJ2-7
CASSTSSYEQYF
TGTGCCAGCAGCACAAGCTCCTACGAGCAGTACTTC
>.|.|TRBV23-1|TRBJ1-4
CASPTQLNEKLFF
TGCGCCAGCCCCACCCAACTAAATGAAAAACTGTTTTTT
>TRBD1|.|TRBV10-3|TRBJ2-7
CAISERQGSNYEQYF
TGTGCCATCAGTGAGCGACAGGGTTCCAATTACGAGCAGTACTTC
>.|.|TRBV9|TRBJ1-1
CASSVSGGGTEAFF
TGTGCCAGCAGCGTGAGTGGGGGAGGGACTGAAGCTTTCTTT
>.|few|TRBV9|TRBJ2-7
CASSAIQGGEQYF
TGTGCCAGCAGCGCAATCCAGGGTGGCGAGCAGTACTTC
>.|.|TRBV6-4|TRBJ1-1
CASSDQGKLNTEAFF
TGTGCCAGCAGTGACCAGGGGAAGTTGAACACTGAAGCTTTCTTT
>.|.|TRBV25-1|TRBJ1-4
CASSAGGATNEKLFF
TGTGCCAGCAGTGCGGGAGGAGCAACTAATGAAAAACTGTTTTTT
>.|.|TRBV2|TRBJ2-5
CASSDLPPDSTFSQYF
TGTGCCAGCAGTGATCTTCCCCCGGACAGCACCTTTTCCCAGTACTTC
>.|.|TRBV2|TRBJ1-1
CASSEDRDLGAFF
TGTGCCAGCAGTGAAGACAGGGACCTTGGTGCTTTCTTT
>TRBD2|.|TRBV19|TRBJ2-7
CASSIDGAGGSYEQYF
TGTGCCAGTAGTATAGACGGGGCGGGAGGCTCCTACGAGCAGTACTTC
>.|.|TRBV2|TRBJ2-7
CASSLTSTHEQYF
TGTGCCAGCAGTCTTACTAGTACCCACGAGCAGTACTTC
>TRBD2|.|TRBV18|TRBJ2-5
CASSPPTSGRGMRQETQYF
TGTGCCAGCTCACCACCGACTAGCGGGAGGGGCATGAGGCAAGAGACCCAGTACTTC
>.|.|TRBV7-2|TRBJ1-5
CASSSSNSNQPQHF
TGTGCCAGCAGTTCGTCTAATAGCAATCAGCCCCAGCATTTT
>.|.|TRBV28|TRBJ2-4
CASSQPGRPRDF
TGTGCCAGCAGTCAACCAGGGCGACCAAGGGACTTC
>TRBD1|once|TRBV27|TRBJ2-7
CASSPSRTGDYEQYF
TGTGCCAGCAGTCCTTCTCGGACAGGGGATTACGAGCAGTACTTC
>TRBD1|.|TRBV5-6|TRBJ1-4
CASSLEGAGTNEKLFF
TGTGCCAGCAGCTTGGAGGGGGCTGGAACTAATGAAAAACTGTTTTTT
>TRBD1|.|TRBV19|TRBJ2-7
CASSIRDRSREQYF
TGTGCCAGTAGTATAAGGGACAGGTCTAGAGAGCAGTACTTC
>TRBD2|few|TRBV6-5|TRBJ2-7
CASSWSGGVSYEQYF
TGTGCCAGCAGTTGGTCGGGGGGGGTCTCCTACGAGCAGTACTTC
>.|.|TRBV4-1|TRBJ1-2
CASSQDRSVPNYGYTF
TGCGCCAGCAGCCAAGATCGGTCTGTCCCGAACTATGGCTACACCTTC
>TRBD2|.|TRBV2|TRBJ2-1
CASSVGTTYNEQFF
TGTGCCAGCAGTGTTGGGACTACCTACAATGAGCAGTTCTTC
>TRBD2|.|TRBV10-3|TRBJ2-1
CAISESPGGAYNEQFF
TGTGCCATCAGTGAGTCGCCCGGGGGGGCCTACAATGAGCAGTTCTTC
>.|.|TRBV11-3|TRBJ2-1
CASSPRELPAGYNEQFF
TGTGCCAGCAGCCCCCGCGAGCTACCCGCGGGATACAATGAGCAGTTCTTC
>TRBD1|.|TRBV6-5|TRBJ1-2
CASSYADRAHGYTF
TGTGCCAGCAGTTACGCAGACAGGGCACACGGCTACACCTTC
>.|.|TRBV7-2|TRBJ2-5
CASSGYSQETQYF
TGTGCCAGCAGCGGTTACTCGCAAGAGACCCAGTACTTC
>TRBD1|.|TRBV6-1|TRBJ1-5
CASSERDRGSNQPQHF
TGTGCCAGCAGTGAGCGGGACAGGGGTTCTAATCAGCCCCAGCATTTT
>TRBD1|once|TRBV25-1|TRBJ2-6
CASRQGISGANVLTF
TGTGCCAGCAGACAGGGGATCTCTGGGGCCAACGTCCTGACTTTC
>.|.|TRBV9|TRBJ1-2
CASSDRDTQHGYTF
TGTGCCAGCAGTGACCGGGACACCCAACATGGCTACACCTTC